This is a list of T cell receptor beta chains from one sample in a study of blood T cell repertoires in COVID-19. Using immunoSEQ multiplex PCR, the repertoire was profiled, and TCRdb retains in-frame clones only, with some absent. The sample includes 400,000 to 450,000 clones, around 88% of them seen just once. Material: peripheral blood. These receptors were collected from a woman in her forties or fifties with COVID-19, enrolled during active disease. Both conserved end residues are part of each CDR3. Each record gives: V gene, D gene, clone size, J gene, CDR3 DNA, CDR3 protein. D genes are given only for firm matches. The listing skips clone size in some rows; elsewhere it reads once, few, many or a size class.

V: TRBV6-5
D: .
size: few
J: TRBJ1-5
DNA: TGTGCCACAGAAGAATTCAATCAGCCCCAGCATTTT
CDR3: CATEEFNQPQHF

V: TRBV9
D: TRBD1
size: .
J: TRBJ1-5
DNA: TGTGCCAGCAGCGCGGGGACAGGAGGGCCCCAGCATTTT
CDR3: CASSAGTGGPQHF

V: TRBV6-5
D: TRBD2
size: .
J: TRBJ2-7
DNA: TGTGCCAGCAGTCGACGACTAGCGGGGGCTTACGAGCAGTACTTC
CDR3: CASSRRLAGAYEQYF

V: TRBV10-3
D: .
size: .
J: TRBJ1-1
DNA: TGTGCCATCAGTGCCGGGGGGTGGGACACTGAAGCTTTCTTT
CDR3: CAISAGGWDTEAFF

V: TRBV5-4
D: .
size: .
J: TRBJ2-4
DNA: TGTGCCAGCAGCCCTCGGGAAGGAAACATTCAGTACTTC
CDR3: CASSPREGNIQYF

V: TRBV7-9
D: .
size: once
J: TRBJ2-7
DNA: TGTGCCAGCAGCCGAGGAGCTACCTACGAGCAGTACTTC
CDR3: CASSRGATYEQYF

V: TRBV11-2
D: .
size: .
J: TRBJ2-7
DNA: TGTGCCAGCAGCTTAGGCGGGCCGGCCCCCTACGAGCAGTACTTC
CDR3: CASSLGGPAPYEQYF

V: TRBV4-1
D: TRBD1
size: .
J: TRBJ2-5
DNA: TGCGCCAGCAGCCTTCAGGGGGCGACAGAGACCCAGTACTTC
CDR3: CASSLQGATETQYF

V: TRBV27
D: .
size: once
J: TRBJ1-4
DNA: TGTGCCAGCAGTTCACAGGGCCGAGAAAAACTGTTTTTT
CDR3: CASSSQGREKLFF

V: TRBV19
D: TRBD2
size: .
J: TRBJ2-7
DNA: TGTGCCAGTAGTCCACGGGGGGGAGGGGAGCAGTACTTC
CDR3: CASSPRGGGEQYF

V: TRBV3-1/TRBV3-2
D: .
size: .
J: TRBJ1-4
DNA: TGTGCCAGCAGCCTCGAGGTTCCAGGGCCCGATGAAAAACTGTTTTTT
CDR3: CASSLEVPGPDEKLFF

V: TRBV27
D: TRBD2
size: .
J: TRBJ2-2
DNA: TGTGCCAGCAGTTTAGCGGGGGTCGGGGAGCTGTTTTTT
CDR3: CASSLAGVGELFF

V: TRBV5-4
D: TRBD1
size: .
J: TRBJ1-4
DNA: TGTGCCAGCAGCTCAACAGGGGGTGGTGAAAAACTGTTTTTT
CDR3: CASSSTGGGEKLFF